This TCR beta chain came from a study of cytotoxic CD8 clonotypes in ibrutinib-treated CLL (dated by TCRdb to about 2021). With regard to the full study: The cohort was composed of more than ten relapsed/refractory and about 15 treatment-naive patients; IGHV unmutated status was identified in 17 patients. Of the 86 people in the trial, about 27 had longitudinal samples available. Samples averaged approximately 250,000 productive templates and approximately 100,000 productive rearrangements. Patients were still on ibrutinib when every remission and progressive disease sample was collected. Cryopreserved peripheral blood mononuclear cells were obtained before treatment, at response, and at either sustained remission or disease progression. Responses were partial in about 25 patients and complete in 2; after median around 66 months follow-up, approximately 15 stayed in remission and about twelve progressed. Response samples were taken after a median of approximately a year on treatment, ranging from about 6 to 40 months. What the research found in general, with its limitations: An increase in clonality was observed at ibrutinib response, with clonality remaining stable during sustained remission and falling back toward baseline at progression. Baseline clonality exceeded that of age-matched healthy donors and correlated strongly with circulating CD8+ T-cell counts. Public clonotypes were rare and either shrank or stayed stable during treatment, and the rise in clonality at ibrutinib response reflected expansion of private clonotypes. Sampling times were not matched between patients in sustained remission and patients whose disease was progressing, and lymph node repertoires were not examined.

CDR1 and CDR2, looked up from the germline V gene (reference sequence), are SGHNT and YYREEE. The CDR3, cysteine through phenylalanine, is 15 amino acids long. Just CDR3 DNA is preserved here, 45 bases in frame from base 1. The sample's time point label, in plain terms: 12 months on ibrutinib. Roughly 2 micrograms of genomic DNA were extracted from cryopreserved PBMCs for TCR beta library preparation. Longitudinal blood samples from CLL patients on ibrutinib monotherapy were analyzed using high-throughput TCR beta sequencing. The patients took part in an open-label, single-center phase 2 trial of ibrutinib monotherapy. On a MiSeq, deep resolution sequencing aimed for a depth between 1 in 1 million and 1 in 200,000 T cells, with each clonotype covered around 10x on average. The immunoSEQ hsTCRB Kit was used to generate the TCR beta libraries. Processing in the source paper ran as follows. The data were analyzed with ImmunoSEQ Analyzer and ImmunoSEQ Data Assistant, and V, D and J gene assignments followed IMGT definitions. Clonality, which ranges from 0 to 1, was calculated as one minus the normalized Shannon entropy of productive rearrangement frequencies. Only overrepresented clonotypes making up at least 0.05% of each patient's repertoire were included in the public clonotype analysis. Approximately 13 age-matched healthy donor repertoires from immuneACCESS served as clonality controls. In its TCRdb copy, this immuneACCESS table keeps in-frame sequences only and misses some clones. Where compared with another copy, unresolved V genes explain less than half of these, and the others have no known cause. That table furnishes V, J and clone size, whereas the DNA furnished D and trimming. The sample data list around 70,000 clones, and 68% of these were observed just once. The ten biggest clones cover approximately 5.2% of the sample.

A remark on this clone: The clone's antigen remains unknown. The junction and the germline gene differ at one end; a read error may be behind it.

The chain is assembled from TRBV5-4 and TRBJ2-5; perhaps TRBD2 is the D gene, with 6 bases matching. The material sequenced was PBMCs, taken after 12 months of ibrutinib treatment. The TCR comes from a human donor with chronic lymphocytic leukemia. The CDR3 reads CASSQPGTQQGTQYF. The sequenced DNA is TGTGCCAGCAGCCAACCCGGGACTCAACAAGGGACCCAGTACTTC.